A single sample is the source of the 10 T cell receptor beta chains below, sequenced in a study of blood T cells in healthy people across ages. PCR was performed a second time for about 7 to 11 cycles using a sample-barcoded 5' primer and a J-beta primer mix. From the 5' RACE reads, TCRdb called clonotypes with MiXCR, one entry per CDR3 protein. Of over 700,000 distinct CDR3 sequences listed, around 25% are singletons. This same sample was also taken into another study, of T cells of mothers and their children.

Sequencing was performed on blood. Receptor source: a boy between 10 and 17 years old in good health.

V gene TRBV4-3 combines with J gene TRBJ2-5, with TRBD2 matching over 7 bases. The CDR3 contains 15 residues. V shed 1 base, J shed 6 bases, and the junction held 8 bases outside the gene matches. Germline V lookup: CDR1 LGHNA, CDR2 YSLEER. CDR3 region: CASSQGTGTTKTQYF. The CDR3 bases are TGCGCCAGCAGCCAAGGCACCGGGACTACGAAGACCCAGTACTTC.

The chain links TRBV7-9 to TRBJ2-7; 9 bases line up with TRBD2. The junction had 7 bases not matched to a gene; V was cut back by 5 bases and J by 2 bases. The CDR3 sequence is 15 residues long. CDR1 and CDR2 from the germline V gene are SEHNR and FQNEAQ (reference sequence). The CDR3 nucleotides are TGTGCCAGCAGCCAACATAGCGGGGGCCCCTACGAGCAGTACTTC. Translation gives CASSQHSGGPYEQYF.

The V and J genes are TRBV6-1 and TRBJ1-1; perhaps TRBD1 as D (5 bases). The V gene lost 3 bases and the J gene lost 4 bases, with 12 bases spanning the gap. Per germline, CDR1 MNHNS and CDR2 SASEGT. The CDR3 has 14 amino acids. CDR3 region: CASSDRSGSTEAFF. The CDR3 DNA reads as TGTGCCAGCAGTGATCGCTCAGGGAGCACTGAAGCTTTCTTT.

V is TRBV6-2 or TRBV6-3 and J is TRBJ1-5, with no clear D. The CDR3 runs to 13 residues. Germline assignment: CDR1 MNHEY and CDR2 SVGEGT. Between the trimmed V and J ends, which lost 8 bases and 0 bases, there was a span of 8 bases. CDR3 DNA: TGTGCCAGCGACCGGGATAGCAATCAGCCCCAGCATTTT. This translates into CASDRDSNQPQHF.

The rearrangement links TRBV4-2 to TRBJ2-7; 9 bases match TRBD2. After removal of 0 bases from V and 1 base from J, the junction contained 4 bases not matched to a gene. Germline V gives CDR1 LGHNA, CDR2 YNFKEQ. This CDR3 is 16 amino acids long. This CDR3 reads CASSQDPLAGSYEQYF. The CDR3 DNA reads as TGTGCCAGCAGCCAAGATCCTCTAGCGGGGTCCTACGAGCAGTACTTC.

To note about this clonotype: The junction shows a germline mismatch at one end, possibly a read error. V usage is TRBV5-1 and J usage is TRBJ2-5; D possibly corresponds to TRBD1 (7 bases). The DNA end is a closer match to TRBJ2-7, so the J assignment may be wrong. In germline, CDR1 is SGHRS, CDR2 YFSETQ. This CDR3 contains 14 residues. The CDR3 is CAGSLEQGRYEQYF. Written as DNA, the CDR3 is TGCGCCGGCAGCTTGGAACAGGGGAGGTACGAGCAGTACTTC.

This clonotype was recorded once. This chain uses TRBV5-1 with TRBJ2-1; TRBD2 is a possible D gene (5 bases). V lost 6 bases, J lost 2 bases, and 12 bases lay in between. Germline values: CDR1 SGHRS, CDR2 YFSETQ. The CDR3 sequence is 14 residues long. CDR3: CASTVERTYNEQFF. DNA of the CDR3: TGCGCCAGCACGGTCGAGCGGACCTACAATGAGCAGTTCTTC.

The rearrangement joins TRBV20-1 to TRBJ1-6; D remains ambiguous. CDR3 size: 20 residues. Trimming took off 0 bases at V and 4 bases at J, with 25 bases between the two ends. The germline gives CDR1 DFQATT, CDR2 SNEGSKA (reference sequence). The CDR3 protein is CSARDYAGKGPWIYNSPLHF. The DNA for the CDR3 is TGCAGTGCTAGAGATTATGCAGGCAAAGGTCCTTGGATATATAATTCACCCCTCCACTTT.

The chain links TRBV7-6 to TRBJ1-2; 7 bases fit TRBD1. Trimming took 10 bases from V and 3 from J; bases not matched to a gene: 11. Germline V CDR1 and CDR2: SGHVS, FNYEAQ. This CDR3 spans 14 amino acids. The CDR3: CANQTGWNDYGYTF. The CDR3 region has the DNA TGTGCCAACCAGACAGGGTGGAATGACTATGGCTACACCTTC. Based on the CDR3 plus reference TRBV7-6 and TRBJ1-2, the full variable domain is GAGVSQSPRYKVTKRGQDVALRCDPISGHVSLYWYRQALGQGPEFLTYFNYEAQQDKSGLPNDRFSAERPEGSISTLTIQRTEQRDSAMYRCANQTGWNDYGYTFGSGTRLTVV.

The CDR3 bases are TGCAGCGTTGGGCTTTGGGACAGCACCTTCTATGGCTACACCTTC. It yields the protein CSVGLWDSTFYGYTF. The chain joins TRBV29-1 to TRBJ1-2, with TRBD1 identical over 7 bases. Germline V gene data show CDR1 as SQVTM and CDR2 as ANQGSEA. This CDR3 is 15 amino acids long. Losses at the gene ends were 4 bases for V and 4 bases for J; bases not matched to a gene: 12. Based on the CDR3 plus reference TRBV29-1 and TRBJ1-2, the full variable domain is SAVISQKPSRDICQRGTSLTIQCQVDSQVTMMFWYRQQPGQSLTLIATANQGSEATYESGFVIDKFPISRPNLTFSTLTVSNMSPEDSSIYLCSVGLWDSTFYGYTFGSGTRLTVV.